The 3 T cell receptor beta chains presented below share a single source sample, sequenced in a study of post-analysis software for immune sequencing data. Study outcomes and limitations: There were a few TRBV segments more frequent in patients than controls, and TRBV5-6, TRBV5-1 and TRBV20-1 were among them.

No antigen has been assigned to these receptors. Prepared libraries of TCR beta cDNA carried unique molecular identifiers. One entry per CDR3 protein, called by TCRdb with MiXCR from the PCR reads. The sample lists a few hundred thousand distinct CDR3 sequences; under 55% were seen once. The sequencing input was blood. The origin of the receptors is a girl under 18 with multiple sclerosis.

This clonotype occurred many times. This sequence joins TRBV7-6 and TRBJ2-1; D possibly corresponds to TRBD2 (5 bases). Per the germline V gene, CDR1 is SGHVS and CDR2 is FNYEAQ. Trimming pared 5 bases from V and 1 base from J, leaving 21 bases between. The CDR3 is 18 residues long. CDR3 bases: TGTGCCAGCAGCCCCATCCCTAGCTGGAGGCCTTCCTACAATGAGCAGTTCTTC. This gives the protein CASSPIPSWRPSYNEQFF.

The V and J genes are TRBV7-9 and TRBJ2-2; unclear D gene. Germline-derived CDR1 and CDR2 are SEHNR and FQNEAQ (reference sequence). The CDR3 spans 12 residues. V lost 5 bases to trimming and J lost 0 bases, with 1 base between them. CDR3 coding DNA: TGTGCCAGCAGCACGAACACCGGGGAGCTGTTTTTT. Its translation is CASSTNTGELFF.

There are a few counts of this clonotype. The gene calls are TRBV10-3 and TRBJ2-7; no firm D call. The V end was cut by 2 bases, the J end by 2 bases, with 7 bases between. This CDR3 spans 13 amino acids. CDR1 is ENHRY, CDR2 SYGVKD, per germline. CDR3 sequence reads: CAISETATYEQYF. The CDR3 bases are TGTGCCATCAGTGAGACAGCTACCTACGAGCAGTACTTC.